One and the same sample provided the 17 T cell receptor beta chains below, sequenced in a study of blood T cell repertoires in COVID-19. Clones were sequenced by immunoSEQ multiplex PCR, and TCRdb holds only the in-frame ones, with some missing. The sample yields about 240,000 clones, roughly 88% seen once. The sample consisted of peripheral blood. The receptor source for this set is a woman in her twenties or thirties with acute or convalescent COVID-19.

The rearrangement uses TRBV4-3 and TRBJ1-5; 7 bases map to TRBD1. Germline trimming cut 5 bases from V and 0 bases from J; bases unmatched to any gene: 4. Germline loops: CDR1 LGHNA, CDR2 YSLEER. This CDR3 comprises 15 residues. The CDR3 nucleotides are TGCGCCAGCAGCAGTCGGACAGGTAGCAATCAGCCCCAGCATTTT. Translating it yields CASSSRTGSNQPQHF.

The V gene is TRBV6-2 or TRBV6-3, the J gene TRBJ2-4; no reliable D call. CDR1 MNHEY and CDR2 SVGEGT come from the germline V gene. The CDR3 is made up of 14 amino acids. Trimming cost V 0 bases and J 0 bases, with 3 bases left between them. CDR3 in amino acids: CASSYSRAKNIQYF. DNA for the CDR3: TGTGCCAGCAGTTACTCGCGAGCCAAAAACATTCAGTACTTC.

V and J are TRBV19 and TRBJ1-5; TRBD1 matches 10 bases. CDR1 and CDR2 (germline): LNHDA, SQIVND (reference sequence). The ends lost 3 bases at V and 0 bases at J; junction bases unmatched: 5. CDR3 length: 17 residues. As DNA, the CDR3 is TGTGCCAGTAGTATGGGACAGGGGATTGGTAGCAATCAGCCCCAGCATTTT. This gives the protein CASSMGQGIGSNQPQHF.

At least ten counts were recorded for this clone. The chain carries TRBV5-6 and TRBJ2-2; 8 bases are shared with TRBD1. CDR3 length equals 15 residues. The germline gives CDR1 SGHDT, CDR2 YYEEEE. J lost 2 bases, V lost 4 bases, and 4 bases had no gene match. CDR3 nucleotides: TGTGCCAGCAGCCGGACAGGGAGAAACACCGGGGAGCTGTTTTTT. This gives the protein CASSRTGRNTGELFF.

This chain joins TRBV19 and TRBJ1-5; the match to TRBD1 covers 8 bases. The germline V gene has CDR1 LNHDA and CDR2 SQIVND (reference sequence). The trim removed 10 bases at V and 7 bases at J, leaving 9 bases unmatched. The length of the CDR3 is 13 residues. The CDR3 DNA reads as TGTGCCACTAAAGACAGGGGTAAGCAGCCCCAGCATTTT. Its protein product is CATKDRGKQPQHF.

The V and J genes are TRBV2 and TRBJ2-3; D not resolved. The germline V gene encodes CDR1 SNHLY and CDR2 FYNNEI. V lost 8 bases, J lost 2 bases, and 5 bases lay in between. The CDR3 runs 11 residues. The CDR3 loop reads CASSTTDTQYF. CDR3 sequence (DNA): TGTGCCAGCTCTACCACAGATACGCAGTATTTT.

CDR3 nucleotide sequence: TGTGCCAGCTCACCGAACAGTGAGCAGTTCTTC. The encoded protein is CASSPNSEQFF. V gene TRBV18 combines with J gene TRBJ2-1, with D uncertain. CDR1 and CDR2 (germline): KGHSH, LQKENI. Deletions cut 3 bases from V and 9 bases from J, with 6 bases between. The CDR3 length is 11 residues. Looking up the rest from reference TRBV18 and TRBJ2-1 gives the full variable domain: NAGVMQNPRHLVRRRGQEARLRCSPMKGHSHVYWYRQLPEEGLKFMVYLQKENIIDESGMPKERFSAEFPKEGPSILRIQQVVRGDSAAYFCASSPNSEQFFGPGTRLTVL.

This clone has a single count. The rearrangement links TRBV9 to TRBJ2-6; TRBD2 aligns across 15 bases. Germline CDR1 is SGDLS and CDR2 is YYNGEE. Unmatched junction bases numbered 2, after V lost 3 bases and J lost 1 base. The CDR3 is made up of 18 amino acids. The CDR3 loop reads CASSEGTSGRSGANVLTF. In nucleotides, the CDR3 is TGTGCCAGCAGCGAAGGGACTAGCGGGAGGTCTGGGGCCAACGTCCTGACTTTC.

This chain links TRBV7-2 with TRBJ2-2; the match to TRBD2 covers 10 bases. Germline V gene sequence: CDR1 SGHTA, CDR2 FQGNSA. The length of the CDR3 is 15 residues. The V segment lost 5 bases and the J segment 7 bases; nucleotides outside the gene matches: 7. The CDR3 spells CASSLRRLAGGELFF. CDR3 sequence (DNA): TGTGCCAGCAGCCTAAGAAGACTAGCGGGCGGGGAGCTGTTTTTT.

The chain joins TRBV30 to TRBJ1-2, with 7 bases matching TRBD1. The CDR3 length is 12 residues. From germline, CDR1 is GTSNPN and CDR2 SVGIG (reference sequence). V lost 3 bases and J lost 14; bases outside the gene matches: 12. CDR3 amino acids: CAWSQGGYLHTF. DNA of the CDR3: TGTGCCTGGAGCCAGGGGGGCTATCTCCATACCTTC.

The J gene is TRBJ2-1, the V gene TRBV13, with 9 positions matching TRBD1. Per germline, CDR1 PRHDT and CDR2 FYEKMQ (reference sequence). The trim removed 5 bases at V and 7 bases at J, leaving 6 bases unmatched. The CDR3 runs to 14 residues. The CDR3, as DNA: TGTGCCAGCAGCAGGGGGACAGGGTGGAATGAGCAGTTCTTC. Translated, it gives CASSRGTGWNEQFF.

This clone was observed a few times. CDR3 amino acids: CAAGEQTNEKLFF. CDR3 in DNA: TGCGCCGCAGGGGAGCAAACTAATGAAAAACTGTTTTTT. The J gene is TRBJ1-4, the V gene TRBV10-2, with D tentatively TRBD1 (6 bases). The germline V and J ends were trimmed by 11 bases and 1 base, with 11 bases remaining between them. The CDR3 totals 13 residues. Germline V gives CDR1 WSHSY, CDR2 SAAADI.

This chain uses TRBV21-1 with TRBJ1-1; the table's D call, TRBD1, has no DNA check behind it. TRBV21-1 is marked as a pseudogene. CDR3 length: 13 residues. CDR3 sequence reads: CASSKQGDTEAFF. The CDR3 DNA follows: TGTGCCAGCAGCAAGCAGGGGGACACTGAAGCTTTCTTT.

The chain joins TRBV14 to TRBJ2-2; D might be TRBD2 (5 bases). The ends were cut back, 0 bases at V and 6 bases at J, with 17 bases in the middle. The CDR3 runs 17 residues. The V gene's germline CDR1 is SGHDN and CDR2 FVKESK. The CDR3 reads CASSQDLLAASPGELFF. CDR3 sequence (DNA): TGTGCCAGCAGCCAAGATCTCCTAGCAGCTAGTCCCGGGGAGCTGTTTTTT.

The rearrangement links TRBV4-3 to TRBJ2-2, with D possibly matching TRBD2 (6 bases). There are 15 residues in the CDR3. V was clipped by 4 bases and J by 3 bases, with 12 bases between them. Germline lookup yields CDR1 LGHNA and CDR2 YSLEER. The CDR3 is CASSPGVIYTGELFF. DNA for the CDR3: TGCGCCAGCAGCCCGGGGGTTATTTACACCGGGGAGCTGTTTTTT.

The chain combines TRBV2 with TRBJ1-4; D is perhaps TRBD1 (6 bases). Trimming stripped 4 bases from V and 5 bases from J, with 14 bases between. The CDR3 totals 15 residues. Germline V gene sequence: CDR1 SNHLY, CDR2 FYNNEI. CDR3 amino acids: CASSVVVGQNEKLFF. As DNA, the CDR3 is TGTGCCAGCAGTGTGGTGGTTGGACAGAATGAAAAACTGTTTTTT.

There are a few counts of this clone. The gene calls are TRBV30 and TRBJ2-7, with 9 nucleotides matching TRBD2. This CDR3 has 14 residues. Trimming took 4 bases from V and 5 from J; bases not matched to a gene: 9. The V gene's germline CDR1 is GTSNPN and CDR2 SVGIG (reference sequence). The CDR3 spells CAWIGGRAIHEQYF. CDR3 coding DNA: TGTGCCTGGATCGGCGGGAGGGCCATCCACGAGCAGTACTTC. The whole variable domain, filled in from reference TRBV30 and TRBJ2-7, reads SQTIHQWPATLVQPVGSPLSLECTVEGTSNPNLYWYRQAAGRGLQLLFYSVGIGQISSEVPQNLSASRPQDRQFILSSKKLLLSDSGFYLCAWIGGRAIHEQYFGPGTRLTVT.